This T cell receptor (beta chain) was sequenced for a study of blood T cell repertoires in COVID-19. Sequencing was performed with immunoSEQ multiplex PCR; in TCRdb, only in-frame clones are kept and a portion is missing. There are roughly 160,000 clones in the sample; more than 65% occur only once, and 10% lies in the top ten. CDR1 is SGHVS and CDR2 is FQNEAQ in the germline V gene. Trimming cost V 1 base and J 2 bases; bases outside gene matches: 5. There are 15 residues in the CDR3. The sequencing input was peripheral blood. V is TRBV7-8 and J is TRBJ2-7, with TRBD2 matching over 7 bases. This receptor was obtained from a woman of 80 years or more with active or convalescent COVID-19. Here the CDR3 DNA reads TGTGCCAGCAGCTTAGTCCTAGCGGTTGCCTACGAGCAGTACTTC. Its translation is CASSLVLAVAYEQYF.